This T cell receptor (beta chain) appears in the sequencing data of a study of blood T cell repertoires in COVID-19 (dated by TCRdb to the early 2020s). About the investigation overall: Samples covering the acute and convalescent phases of COVID-19 were provided by collaborators in the United States, Italy and Spain. The material from the prospective study consisted of cDNA or gDNA derived from T cells, B-cell-depleted T cells, or PBMCs. Subjects who had been exposed to COVID-19, were actively infected with it, or had recovered from it provided the deeply sampled blood TCRbeta repertoires that made up the dataset. The repertoires were released in a freely available public database intended as a resource for research on the immune response to SARS-CoV-2. The samples were drawn from two sources: the first 160 participants of the ongoing ImmuneRACE study, and 1,000 to 1,500 subjects contributed by 6 global collaborators. Nearly every sample came with metadata listing a de-identified subject ID, COVID-19 status, age in years and sex. HLA class I and class II types, where available, came from metadata supplied by the sample provider rather than from assay-based typing.

Whole blood was collected in K2EDTA tubes by collaborating institutions according to the institutions' own protocols. For TCRbeta analysis, collaborators shipped samples as frozen whole blood, isolated PBMCs, or DNA extracted from either of those sample types. General study outcomes and caveats: The quantity of clinical and demographic metadata differed by source and by participant and was supplied without curation.

CDR1 and CDR2 (SGHNT, YYREEE) derive from the germline V gene (reference sequence). V sheds 2 bases and J sheds 2 bases, leaving 11 bases between their ends. The CDR3 runs 14 residues from the cysteine to the phenylalanine. The retained sequence is limited to the CDR3, 42 bases, with the frame set at the first base. This clone has only a few counts. It has no known antigen specificity. Base qualities are not provided; no much larger clone lies one nucleotide away. TCRbeta CDR3 regions were amplified from genomic DNA by means of the immunoSEQ Assay, a bias-controlled multiplex PCR. The paper's processing steps were these. The number of nucleated cells in each sample was estimated by amplification of reference gene primers within the assay. Sequence reads were collapsed and filtered to measure the absolute abundance of every unique TCRbeta CDR3 rearrangement. For each sample, productive Simpson clonality was calculated as the square root of Simpson's diversity index over productive rearrangements. Imported from immuneACCESS, the table was reduced by TCRdb to in-frame sequences with V and J called. These copies leave out some clones; in studies compared against another copy, an unresolved V gene accounts for under half, and the cause of the remainder is not known. Clone size and V and J calls were adopted from that table, with D and trimming inferred from the DNA. In all, the sample holds fewer than 150,000 clones, and 88% of those were seen once. The ten biggest clones cover more than 9% of the sample.

The chain employs TRBV5-4 and TRBJ2-7, and possibly TRBD2, on 6 matching bases. The clonotype originates from a man aged 45-60 years with active or convalescent COVID-19. Sequences were obtained from peripheral blood. The CDR3 region: CASSFKREPYEQYF. In nucleotide form, the sequence is TGTGCCAGCAGCTTTAAACGGGAGCCCTACGAGCAGTACTTC.